This T cell receptor beta chain emerged from a study of blood T cell repertoires in COVID-19. A note on this clone: The sample contains more than one DNA sequence encoding this CDR3.

Clones were sequenced by immunoSEQ multiplex PCR, and TCRdb holds only the in-frame ones, with some missing. The sample lists 150,000 or so clones, around 73% occurring once. V lost 4 bases, J lost 4 bases, and 1 base stayed unmatched. From germline, CDR1 is LGHDT and CDR2 YNNKEL (reference sequence). This CDR3 region has 13 residues. The chain recombines TRBV3-1 (or the pseudogene TRBV3-2) with TRBJ2-7; 10 bases line up with TRBD1. The sequenced sample was peripheral blood. The TCR sequence derives from a woman between 50 and 59 years old with active or convalescent COVID-19. CDR3 residues: CASSRTGGYEQYF. The CDR3 DNA reads as TGTGCCAGCAGCCGGACAGGGGGGTACGAGCAGTACTTC.